Listed below are T cell receptor beta chains from one sample, sequenced in a study of Ad26.COV2.S vaccination and SARS-CoV-2 variants. TCRdb's table, derived via immunoSEQ multiplex PCR, lists solely in-frame clones and lacks some. The profile shows around 100,000 clones, around three quarters of them singletons. The specimen comprised peripheral blood, sampled after recovery from COVID-19. The receptors shown here come from a human donor who had recovered from COVID-19. CDR3s include the opening cysteine and the closing phenylalanine or tryptophan.

cdr3_aa j_call v_call
CASSIDGGVREQHF TRBJ1-5 TRBV19
CASSLAQGSYNEQFF TRBJ2-1 TRBV7-6
CSGNRGRDEAFF TRBJ1-1 TRBV29-1
CASKTSGALEAFF TRBJ1-1 TRBV27
CASSQEGDRVVPFYGYTF TRBJ1-2 TRBV4-1
CASSPSSGANVLTF TRBJ2-6 TRBV7-2
CASSLDRDNTNNQPQHF TRBJ1-5 TRBV5-1
CASSNPGQIINYGYTF TRBJ1-2 TRBV28
CASSSQGRRGYTF TRBJ1-2 TRBV28
CATSAWGNRPQHF TRBJ1-5 TRBV24-1
CASSESPGGDTEAFF TRBJ1-1 TRBV6-1
CASSLDPPGSGANVLTF TRBJ2-6 TRBV11-2
CASNNNSPLHF TRBJ1-6 TRBV7-9
CASSLSGETQYF TRBJ2-5 TRBV27
CATLISMSGTEAFF TRBJ1-1 TRBV6-5